This entry describes one T cell receptor (beta chain). This sample was taken from a study of graft-versus-host responses after intestinal transplantation. The data were produced by immunoSEQ multiplex PCR, yet TCRdb's version contains in-frame clones alone and is incomplete. This table has just over 15,000 clones, around 87% appearing once. V lost 0 bases, J lost 5 bases, and 8 bases lay in between. The germline V gene encodes CDR1 SGHAT and CDR2 FQNNGV. The length of the CDR3 is 14 residues. The clonotype originates from a human patient who received an intestinal transplant, so some T cells may come from the graft donor. Sequences were derived from bone marrow, sampled roughly 120 days after intestinal transplantation. V usage is TRBV11-2 and J usage is TRBJ2-1; no definite D call. This CDR3 is CASSLDSPDNEQFF. CDR3 coding DNA: TGTGCCAGCAGCTTAGATTCGCCTGACAATGAGCAGTTCTTC.